These 18 T cell receptor beta chains were sequenced from one sample in a study of STAT3 mutations in large granular lymphocyte leukemia. Study-wide results and caveats: In T-cell large granular lymphocyte leukemia, about half of patients showed multiple immunodominant subclonotypes.

TCRdb's table, derived via immunoSEQ multiplex PCR, lists solely in-frame clones and lacks some. Altogether 20,000 or so clones are present, roughly 90% being singletons, with the ten largest covering about 45%. Antigens for these TCRs are unknown. Sequences were obtained from peripheral blood mononuclear cells. These receptors were collected from a man aged 60 to 75 with T-cell large granular lymphocyte leukemia. Some clones in this sample may be carry-over from other donors' samples.

This clone has just a few counts. The V and J genes are TRBV19 and TRBJ2-7; a possible D gene is TRBD2 (5 bases). Germline V lookup: CDR1 LNHDA, CDR2 SQIVND (reference sequence). Trimming removed 3 bases at V and 2 bases at J, with 14 bases between. CDR3 size: 15 residues. The CDR3 sequence: CASSMVAGQAYEQYF. CDR3 coding DNA: TGTGCCAGTAGTATGGTCGCGGGCCAAGCCTACGAGCAGTACTTC.

This clone was counted a single time. The chain employs TRBV7-2 and TRBJ2-7; D assignment may be TRBD1 or TRBD2 (5 bases each). Germline-derived CDR1 and CDR2 are SGHTA and FQGNSA. V dropped 1 base and J dropped 4 bases, with 14 bases sitting between them. CDR3 size: 15 residues. The CDR3 here is CASSLGQRIMYEQYF. DNA of the CDR3: TGTGCCAGCAGCTTAGGACAGCGGATAATGTACGAGCAGTACTTC.

The chain employs TRBV4-3 and TRBJ1-1; no definite D call. The CDR3 has 14 amino acids. CDR1 is LGHNA and CDR2 is YSLEER in the germline V gene. V lost 1 base and J 2 bases, leaving 8 bases between the germline ends. This CDR3 reads CASSQVGRNTEAFF. The CDR3 DNA follows: TGCGCCAGCAGCCAAGTTGGCAGAAACACTGAAGCTTTCTTT.

This chain connects TRBV12-5 to TRBJ1-5; TRBD1 matches 9 bases. CDR3 length: 15 amino acids. With 7 bases clipped from V and 5 bases from J, the junction kept 9 bases outside the gene matches. The V gene's germline CDR1 is LGHNT and CDR2 FRNRAP. CDR3 protein: CASVAPGQGDQPQHF. The CDR3 DNA reads TGTGCTAGTGTCGCGCCGGGACAGGGCGATCAGCCCCAGCATTTT.

The chain combines TRBV11-2 with TRBJ1-1; TRBD1 matches 7 bases. The CDR3 runs 18 residues. V was pared by 1 base and J by 1 base, with 12 bases of the junction left unmatched. CDR1 is SGHAT and CDR2 is FQNNGV in the germline V gene. Here the CDR3 DNA reads TGTGCCAGCAGCTTAGTTCTGGGGAAGGGGGCAAAGAACACTGAAGCTTTCTTT. The encoded protein is CASSLVLGKGAKNTEAFF.

This sequence joins TRBV10-3 and TRBJ2-1, with D uncertain. The CDR3 has 14 residues. With 2 bases removed from V and 6 bases from J, the gap between germline ends came to 11 bases. CDR1 is ENHRY and CDR2 is SYGVKD in the germline V gene. CDR3 in DNA: TGTGCCATCAGTGAGAGGTTCGTCCGCAATGAGCAGTTCTTC. Its protein product is CAISERFVRNEQFF.

The CDR3 loop is CAISEKRSYNEQFF. Here the CDR3 DNA reads TGTGCCATCAGTGAAAAAAGGTCCTACAATGAGCAGTTCTTC. This sequence joins TRBV10-3 and TRBJ2-1; D ambiguous. The CDR3 has 14 amino acids. Germline V gene lookup returns CDR1 ENHRY and CDR2 SYGVKD. Trimming pared 3 bases from V and 1 base from J, leaving 7 bases between.

This clone was seen a single time. The chain recombines TRBV12-5 with TRBJ1-2; 10 bases are shared with TRBD1. CDR1 is LGHNT and CDR2 is FRNRAP in the germline V gene. This CDR3 is 14 amino acids long. V lost 6 bases to trimming and J lost 1 base; unmatched junction nucleotides: 2. The CDR3 DNA reads as TGTGCTAGTGGGGGGGACAGGGGTAACTATGGCTACACCTTC. Its protein product is CASGGDRGNYGYTF. The full variable domain, with the rest looked up from reference TRBV12-5 and TRBJ1-2, is DARVTQTPRHKVTEMGQEVTMRCQPILGHNTVFWYRQTMMQGLELLAYFRNRAPLDDSGMPKDRFSAEMPDATLATLKIQPSEPRDSAVYFCASGGDRGNYGYTFGSGTRLTVV.

This chain joins TRBV14 and TRBJ2-1; the match to TRBD2 covers 7 bases. The CDR3 is 16 residues long. With 1 base clipped from V and 10 bases from J, the junction kept 13 bases outside the gene matches. Germline V lookup: CDR1 SGHDN, CDR2 FVKESK. The CDR3 bases are TGTGCCAGCAGCCAAGGGCTAGCGGTGCCCAAGGGGGAGCAGTTCTTC. Its protein product is CASSQGLAVPKGEQFF.

The chain joins TRBV5-1 to TRBJ1-2; D call uncertain. The CDR3 is made up of 15 amino acids. Germline CDR1 is SGHRS and CDR2 is YFSETQ. Trimming removed 0 bases at V and 3 bases at J, with 12 bases between. CDR3 DNA sequence: TGCGCCAGCAGCTTGGTTCCGGGATCCGACTATGGCTACACCTTC. Translating it yields CASSLVPGSDYGYTF.

This rearrangement joins TRBV7-2 to TRBJ2-7; TRBD2 matches at 11 bases. The germline gives CDR1 SGHTA, CDR2 FQGNSA. CDR3 length: 15 residues. Trimming removed 5 bases from V and 2 bases from J; junction bases left unmatched: 5. The DNA for the CDR3 is TGTGCCAGCAGCCTCGGGACTAGCGGACCCTACGAGCAGTACTTC. This codes for CASSLGTSGPYEQYF.

The gene calls are TRBV9 and TRBJ2-7, with a possible D match to TRBD2 (5 bases). Trimming pared 4 bases from V and 1 base from J, leaving 12 bases between. From germline, CDR1 is SGDLS and CDR2 YYNGEE. CDR3 size: 14 residues. In DNA, the CDR3 is TGTGCCAGCAGCCCGGACTTTTCTTCCTACGAGCAGTACTTC. It codes for CASSPDFSSYEQYF.

The rearrangement uses TRBV7-2 and TRBJ2-3; D uncertain. V dropped 3 bases and J dropped 6 bases, with 13 bases sitting between them. CDR1 is SGHTA, CDR2 FQGNSA, per germline. This CDR3 is 14 amino acids long. The CDR3 coding sequence is TGTGCCAGCAGCTTGCGGAGAACCCCGGATACGCAGTATTTT. Translation: CASSLRRTPDTQYF.

The J gene is TRBJ1-1, the V gene TRBV7-9, with D perhaps matching TRBD1 (5 bases). From germline, CDR1 is SEHNR and CDR2 FQNEAQ (reference sequence). The CDR3 covers 14 residues. Trimming took 5 bases from V and 1 from J, leaving 11 bases between them. In nucleotides, the CDR3 is TGTGCCAGCAGCCCCCGGGACGGGAACACTGAAGCTTTCTTT. It specifies CASSPRDGNTEAFF.

V is TRBV6-5 and J is TRBJ2-7; no clear D. Per the germline V gene, CDR1 is MNHEY and CDR2 is SVGAGI. V lost 0 bases, J lost 3 bases, and 6 bases lay in between. The CDR3 consists of 13 residues. The CDR3 DNA follows: TGTGCCAGCAGTTACTCGACGGACTACGAGCAGTACTTC. Protein sequence: CASSYSTDYEQYF.

By sample fraction, this clone is medium-sized. V gene TRBV13 combines with J gene TRBJ2-7, with a tentative D call TRBD1 (6 bases). Trimming pared 2 bases from V and 1 base from J, leaving 9 bases between. Germline values: CDR1 PRHDT, CDR2 FYEKMQ (reference sequence). The CDR3 has 14 residues. The CDR3 coding sequence is TGTGCCAGCAGCTTACAACAGGGATCCTACGAGCAGTACTTC. This encodes CASSLQQGSYEQYF.

The chain has TRBV4-1 and TRBJ1-2, with unresolved D. Per germline, CDR1 MGHRA and CDR2 YSYEKL. The CDR3 covers 13 residues. Trimming stripped 4 bases from V and 4 bases from J, with 10 bases between. The CDR3 spells CASSPVLTYGYTF. CDR3 in DNA: TGCGCCAGCAGCCCGGTACTTACCTATGGCTACACCTTC.

The chain employs TRBV4-2 and TRBJ2-3, with a tentative D call TRBD2 (6 bases). V lost 1 base and J 5 bases, leaving 25 bases between the germline ends. Germline lookup yields CDR1 LGHNA and CDR2 YNFKEQ. The CDR3 totals 19 residues. The CDR3 region is CASSQGGSVGEAQGDTQYF. CDR3 coding DNA: TGTGCCAGCAGCCAAGGGGGGTCCGTCGGGGAGGCCCAGGGAGATACGCAGTATTTT.